The 23 T cell receptor beta chains listed next were all sequenced from one sample in a study of T cells in Graves' hyperthyroidism and ophthalmopathy. The source material, RNA transcripts, was used to amplify TCR beta CDR3 regions. HTBI primers were used for first-round RT-PCR of the TCR CDR3. TCRdb recomputed calls from the multiplex PCR reads with MiXCR, one row per CDR3 protein. In the table there are about 420,000 distinct CDR3 sequences, around a sixth of which are singletons. The source material was blood. These receptors came from a woman younger than 35 with Graves' hyperthyroidism.

This clonotype showed up many times. V is TRBV7-2 and J is TRBJ2-1; tentatively, D is TRBD2 (5 bases). This CDR3 is 15 amino acids long. CDR1 and CDR2 (germline): SGHTA, FQGNSA. The V end lost 0 bases, the J end lost 4 bases, and 10 bases lay between the germline ends. The DNA of the CDR3 is TGTGCCAGCAGCTTAGCTGCTAGCTCATACAATGAGCAGTTCTTC. This codes for CASSLAASSYNEQFF.

This clonotype was picked up many times. The chain joins TRBV24-1 to TRBJ1-1, with a weak D call TRBD1 (6 bases). Germline V lookup: CDR1 KGHDR, CDR2 SFDVKD. V dropped 3 bases and J dropped 4 bases, with 14 bases sitting between them. This CDR3 is 15 amino acids long. This CDR3 is CATSDPTGSGTEAFF. Written as DNA, the CDR3 is TGTGCCACCAGTGATCCCACAGGGTCGGGCACTGAAGCTTTCTTT.

This clonotype was observed many times. The chain combines TRBV7-9 with TRBJ2-2; no firm D call. Germline CDR1 and CDR2: SEHNR and FQNEAQ (reference sequence). The CDR3 is 14 amino acids. Trimming removed 2 bases at V and 1 base at J, with 5 bases between. The CDR3 protein is CASSLTENTGELFF. The CDR3 nucleotides read TGTGCCAGCAGCTTAACAGAGAACACCGGGGAGCTGTTTTTT.

This clonotype has a count of ten or more. V is TRBV6-4 and J is TRBJ2-3; 10 bases line up with TRBD2. J gave up 6 bases and V 8 bases, and 11 bases lay outside the gene matches. Germline CDR1 MRHNA, CDR2 SNTAGT. The CDR3 runs 15 residues. The CDR3 DNA is TGTGCCAGCCGCGTATCCAGCGGGGGGGCGGATACGCAGTATTTT. Its translation: CASRVSSGGADTQYF.

This clonotype was seen a handful of times. DNA of the CDR3: TGTGCCAGCTCACGTGCGACAGGGGGGGAAAAAGGGGTTGAAGCTTTCTTT. Amino acid sequence: CASSRATGGEKGVEAFF. The gene calls are TRBV18 and TRBJ1-1, with TRBD1 matching over 9 bases. The ends lost 4 bases at V and 7 bases at J; junction bases unmatched: 16. The CDR3 runs to 17 residues. Germline V gene data show CDR1 as KGHSH and CDR2 as LQKENI.

V is TRBV7-2 and J is TRBJ2-7, with 7 bases fitting TRBD2. Looked up from germline, CDR1 is SGHTA and CDR2 is FQGNSA. V shed 5 bases, J shed 4 bases, and the junction held 11 bases outside the gene matches. The CDR3 extends over 15 amino acids. The CDR3 loop reads CASSATRGLVYEQYF. The CDR3 DNA follows: TGTGCCAGCAGCGCTACTAGAGGACTAGTATACGAGCAGTACTTC.

This clonotype was recorded many times. The V and J genes are TRBV5-1 and TRBJ2-7; D unclear. Germline CDR1 SGHRS, CDR2 YFSETQ. V was clipped by 2 bases and J by 6 bases, with 9 bases between them. The CDR3 sequence is 12 residues long. CDR3 nucleotide sequence: TGCGCCAGCAGCTTACCCTTCAGCGAGCAGTACTTC. Its translation: CASSLPFSEQYF. Full variable domain (rest looked up from reference TRBV5-1 and TRBJ2-7): KAGVTQTPRYLIKTRGQQVTLSCSPISGHRSVSWYQQTPGQGLQFLFEYFSETQRNKGNFPGRFSGRQFSNSRSEMNVSTLELGDSALYLCASSLPFSEQYFGPGTRLTVT.

The chain uses TRBV20-1 and TRBJ2-5; 9 nucleotides agree with TRBD2. The V gene end was trimmed by 6 bases and the J gene end by 3 bases; junction bases not matched to a gene: 11. From germline, CDR1 is DFQATT and CDR2 SNEGSKA (reference sequence). This CDR3 comprises 15 residues. The CDR3 sequence: CSAGRGGRAKETQYF. The CDR3 DNA sequence: TGCAGTGCCGGCAGGGGCGGGAGGGCGAAAGAGACCCAGTACTTC.

This clonotype was seen at least ten times. The chain couples TRBV7-9 to TRBJ1-1; possible D gene TRBD1, 5 bases. CDR1 and CDR2 (germline): SEHNR, FQNEAQ (reference sequence). V lost 3 bases and J 9 bases, leaving 17 bases between the germline ends. The CDR3 length is 14 residues. CDR3 sequence: CASSLGEGTLKAFF. DNA of the CDR3: TGTGCCAGCAGCTTGGGGGAAGGGACCCTAAAAGCTTTCTTT.

This clonotype was seen ten or more times. The chain has TRBV11-2 and TRBJ2-1; 8 bases line up with TRBD2. Germline lookup yields CDR1 SGHAT and CDR2 FQNNGV. Trimming at V came to 1 base and at J to 0 bases, leaving 11 bases not matched to a gene. The CDR3 totals 19 residues. CDR3 in DNA: TGTGCCAGCAGCTTAGCAAGCGGCGGGGGGCCCAGCTCCTACAATGAGCAGTTCTTC. Amino acids: CASSLASGGGPSSYNEQFF. The full variable domain, rest sourced from reference TRBV11-2 and TRBJ2-1, is EAGVAQSPRYKIIEKRQSVAFWCNPISGHATLYWYQQILGQGPKLLIQFQNNGVVDDSQLPKDRFSAERLKGVDSTLKIQPAKLEDSAVYLCASSLASGGGPSSYNEQFFGPGTRLTVL.

This clonotype was counted only a few times. The J gene is TRBJ2-3, the V gene TRBV12-3 or TRBV12-4; no definite D call. The V and J ends lost 6 bases and 1 base respectively, with 8 bases between them. The CDR3 has 13 amino acids. The CDR3 DNA reads as TGTGCCAGCAGCCGACCGGGCACAGATACGCAGTATTTT. It codes for CASSRPGTDTQYF.

This clonotype was seen repeatedly, ten times or more. This chain links TRBV9 with TRBJ1-2; 7 positions match TRBD1. The V gene's germline CDR1 is SGDLS and CDR2 YYNGEE. V trimming: 3 bases; J trimming: 4 bases; junction bases outside the gene matches: 9. CDR3 length: 15 residues. The CDR3 reads CASSAGGGYVYGYTF. CDR3 DNA: TGTGCCAGCAGCGCAGGGGGGGGGTATGTCTATGGCTACACCTTC.

This clonotype occurred a few times. J is TRBJ2-1 and V is TRBV24-1; 8 bases agree with TRBD2. The CDR3 contains 13 residues. Germline V gives CDR1 KGHDR, CDR2 SFDVKD. V trimming: 4 bases; J trimming: 8 bases; junction bases outside the gene matches: 3. CDR3 residues: CATSETGRDEQFF. CDR3 nucleotides: TGTGCCACCAGTGAAACCGGGAGGGATGAGCAGTTCTTC.

The chain combines TRBV5-8 with TRBJ2-1, with 7 bases that match TRBD2. The CDR3 totals 16 residues. The J segment lost 8 bases and the V segment lost 4 bases, leaving 15 bases of the junction unmatched. Germline lookup yields CDR1 SGHTS and CDR2 YDEGEE. The CDR3 DNA reads as TGTGCCAGCAGCCCAAGGGGTGGGAGGGTGGACGATGAGCAGTTCTTC. This sequence encodes CASSPRGGRVDDEQFF.

This clonotype was picked up a small number of times. The V gene is TRBV2, the J gene TRBJ1-1, with a possible D match to TRBD1 (5 bases). Germline-derived CDR1 and CDR2 are SNHLY and FYNNEI. This CDR3 has 13 residues. V lost 6 bases to trimming and J lost 8 bases, with 16 bases between them. The CDR3 protein is CASRLRAPGEAFF. The DNA of the CDR3 is TGTGCCAGCAGACTCCGGGCGCCAGGGGAAGCTTTCTTT.

The CDR3 region has the DNA TGTGCCAGCAGCTTAGATGGGGATTCTGGGGCCAACGTCCTGACTTTC. It is translated as CASSLDGDSGANVLTF. V is TRBV7-8 and J is TRBJ2-6; D not certain. Germline CDR1 SGHVS, CDR2 FQNEAQ. This CDR3 comprises 16 residues. The germline V and J ends were trimmed by 1 base and 1 base, with 8 bases remaining between them.

V gene TRBV5-5 combines with J gene TRBJ1-3, with unresolved D. The CDR3 length is 15 residues. V lost 4 bases, J lost 0 bases, and 11 bases lay in between. Germline V gives CDR1 SGHKS, CDR2 YYEKEE (reference sequence). The CDR3 protein is CASSPDTHSGNTIYF. CDR3 DNA: TGTGCCAGCAGCCCTGACACCCACTCTGGAAACACCATATATTTT.

This clonotype was counted ten times or more. The chain uses TRBV2 and TRBJ2-5; TRBD1 might be the D (5 bases). CDR3 length: 16 amino acids. Per the germline V gene, CDR1 is SNHLY and CDR2 is FYNNEI. Trimming left V 3 bases short and J 0 bases short, with 14 bases between. CDR3 amino acids: CASSDIPDSNQETQYF. CDR3 coding DNA: TGTGCCAGCAGTGACATTCCCGACAGTAACCAAGAGACCCAGTACTTC.

The chain combines TRBV12-3 or TRBV12-4 with TRBJ1-4; D unclear. The CDR3 is made up of 15 amino acids. Deletions cut 6 bases from V and 4 bases from J, with 15 bases between. The CDR3 region has the DNA TGTGCCAGCAGGAGTAACGGAGTACTTAATGAAAAACTGTTTTTT. Its translation: CASRSNGVLNEKLFF.

Ten or more counts support this clonotype. The chain has TRBV11-2 and TRBJ2-3, with a possible D match to TRBD2 (5 bases). The CDR3 runs to 14 residues. The germline V and J ends were trimmed by 3 bases and 1 base, with 8 bases remaining between them. CDR1 and CDR2 from the germline V gene are SGHAT and FQNNGV. CDR3 loop: CASSFTRGTDTQYF. CDR3 nucleotides: TGTGCCAGCAGCTTTACTAGGGGCACAGATACGCAGTATTTT.

At least ten counts were recorded for this clonotype. The V and J genes are TRBV20-1 and TRBJ2-1, with 11 bases lining up with TRBD2. Germline CDR1 and CDR2: DFQATT and SNEGSKA (reference sequence). Trimming at V came to 5 bases and at J to 7 bases, leaving 7 bases not matched to a gene. The CDR3 is 14 amino acids. The DNA of the CDR3 is TGCAGTGCTCAGCCGACTAGCGGGATAAATGAGCAGTTCTTC. Protein: CSAQPTSGINEQFF.

This clonotype has a count of ten or more. The rearrangement links TRBV12-3 or TRBV12-4 to TRBJ2-7; 7 bases match TRBD2. V trimming: 8 bases; J trimming: 6 bases; junction bases outside the gene matches: 10. CDR3 length: 13 amino acids. The CDR3 DNA follows: TGTGCCAGCGCCAGGACTAGGAGCGGCGAGCAGTACTTC. It encodes CASARTRSGEQYF.

This clonotype has more than one count but fewer than ten. The gene calls are TRBV7-2 and TRBJ1-6; D call uncertain. The CDR3 is 17 amino acids. Germline values: CDR1 SGHTA, CDR2 FQGNSA. Trimming stripped 1 base from V and 0 bases from J, with 10 bases between. CDR3 sequence: CASSLEGPSSYNSPLHF. CDR3 nucleotides: TGTGCCAGCAGCTTAGAGGGCCCTAGCTCCTATAATTCACCCCTCCACTTT.